The clone carrying this T cell receptor beta chain ranks as large (0.1 to 1%). Its antigen is still unknown. TCRdb passed the 5' RACE reads through MiXCR, listing each CDR3 protein once. The data hold around 1,600 distinct CDR3 sequences, with 5.2% observed a single time. These data belong to a study of spatial heterogeneity in lung cancer. Study-wide background: For tumor regions, TCR transcript counts showed a strong correlation with a T cell module score derived from matched bulk RNA-seq.

Documented time point: sample taken at primary tumor resection. Overall study findings and caveats: Within tumors, counts of expanded alpha and beta TCRs tracked tumor mutation counts.

The specimen comprised lung tumor tissue, sampled at surgery. The clonotype originates from a male donor with early-stage non-small cell lung cancer.

The CDR3 loop reads CASSQGTGAGGANVLTF. CDR3 coding DNA: TGCGCCAGCAGCCAAGGGACAGGGGCTGGCGGGGCCAACGTCCTGACTTTC. The chain recombines TRBV4-3 with TRBJ2-6, with TRBD1 matching over 9 bases. Trimming at V came to 1 base and at J to 4 bases, leaving 5 bases not matched to a gene. The CDR3 is 17 residues long. Germline V lookup: CDR1 LGHNA, CDR2 YSLEER.